This T cell receptor beta chain is from a study of blood T cell repertoires in COVID-19. Study-level background: Researchers got acute and convalescent COVID-19 samples from the United States, Italy and Spain. PBMCs, B-cell-depleted T cells, or T cells provided the cDNA or gDNA that made up the material.

The CDR3 extends over 16 amino acids. The V and J ends lost 1 base and 2 bases, in that order; junction bases with no gene match: 7. Germline CDR1 and CDR2: LNHNV and YYDKDF (reference sequence). Authors' data handling: Using reference gene primer amplification, nucleated cell counts were estimated. TCRdb keeps only in-frame clones here, not all; method: immunoSEQ multiplex PCR. For V, J and clone size, that table is used; D and trimming come from the DNA. The table shows under 55,000 clones, with 86% occurring only once. The receptor was derived from a man in his forties or fifties with active COVID-19. The sequenced material came from peripheral blood. The rearrangement links TRBV15 to TRBJ1-2; 7 bases line up with TRBD1. The CDR3 here is CATSRVGQRINYGYTF. CDR3 DNA: TGTGCCACCAGCAGAGTGGGACAGAGGATCAACTATGGCTACACCTTC.